This entry describes one T cell receptor beta chain. What it binds is not known. The sample belongs to a study of T cells in Graves' hyperthyroidism and ophthalmopathy. Study results and caveats: The majority of expanded thyroid clonotypes above 0.001 also appeared in blood.

TCR beta CDR3 regions were amplified from RNA transcripts. With the HTBI primer set, the TCR CDR3 went through a first round of RT-PCR. TCRdb independently ran MiXCR on the multiplex PCR reads; one entry per CDR3 protein. In the table there are 490,000 or so distinct CDR3 sequences, over 45% of which are singletons. Investigators excluded patients with uncontrolled infection, other autoimmune disease, pregnancy or lactation. Used for diagnoses were clinical symptoms, serum thyroxine and TRAb, thyroid ultrasound and orbital computed tomography. The germline CDR1 and CDR2 sequences are ENHRY and SYGVKD. This CDR3 is built from 12 residues. Trimming took off 4 bases at V and 4 bases at J, with 7 bases between the two ends.

The receptor was derived from an adult woman with Graves' disease, either hyperthyroidism or ophthalmopathy (not recorded which). The sequenced sample was peripheral blood or thyroid tissue (not recorded which). The V and J genes are TRBV10-3 and TRBJ1-1; D is possibly TRBD1 (6 bases). The CDR3, as DNA: TGTGCCATCAGTGGGGGGGCCACTGAAGCTTTCTTT. Its protein is CAISGGATEAFF.